One and the same sample provided the 21 T cell receptor beta chains below, sequenced in a study of T cell changes during pregnancy in multiple sclerosis. Sequencing used immunoSEQ multiplex PCR; TCRdb keeps in-frame clones, though not all of them. The sample holds about 80,000 clones, roughly nine tenths seen once. Source: peripheral blood, taken before pregnancy. Receptors were obtained from a female donor with multiple sclerosis, enrolled in a pregnancy study.

The chain recombines TRBV18 with TRBJ2-5; D might be TRBD2 (6 bases). V gave up 0 bases and J gave up 1 base, with 15 bases separating them. The germline V gene encodes CDR1 KGHSH and CDR2 LQKENI. This CDR3 has 17 amino acids. The CDR3 sequence: CASSPPGGDQFQETQYF. CDR3 DNA sequence: TGTGCCAGCTCACCACCGGGGGGAGATCAATTCCAAGAGACCCAGTACTTC.

The rearrangement uses TRBV21-1 and TRBJ1-4; the DNA was not compared with TRBD1, the D call given in the table. TRBV21-1 is described as a pseudogene. This CDR3 spans 19 amino acids. CDR3 sequence: CASSKGLGTGVIPGEKLFF. The CDR3 DNA reads as TGTGCCAGCAGCAAAGGATTGGGGACAGGGGTGATTCCGGGGGAAAAACTGTTTTTT.

This chain connects TRBV28 to TRBJ2-7; 9 positions match TRBD2. Germline lookup yields CDR1 MDHEN and CDR2 SYDVKM. This CDR3 has 15 amino acids. The V and J ends lost 4 bases and 2 bases, in that order; junction bases with no gene match: 6. CDR3 nucleotides: TGTGCCAGCAGTTCCCGACTAGCGGTGGCCTACGAGCAGTACTTC. Protein: CASSSRLAVAYEQYF.

This chain uses TRBV4-1 with TRBJ1-3, with 7 positions matching TRBD1. The CDR3 spans 17 residues. Germline CDR1 MGHRA, CDR2 YSYEKL. The junction had 7 bases not matched to a gene; V was cut back by 2 bases and J by 0 bases. The CDR3 DNA follows: TGCGCCAGCAGCCAACGAAATACAGGGGACTCTGGAAACACCATATATTTT. Protein: CASSQRNTGDSGNTIYF.

The count of this clone is one. This chain uses TRBV29-1 with TRBJ2-2; a possible D gene is TRBD2 (6 bases). The CDR3 is made up of 14 amino acids. Deletions cut 0 bases from V and 6 bases from J, with 11 bases between. CDR1 and CDR2 (germline): SQVTM, ANQGSEA. The CDR3 DNA reads TGCAGCGTTGAAGATGGAGGGATTGCCGGGGAGCTGTTTTTT. This sequence encodes CSVEDGGIAGELFF.

The chain couples TRBV7-2 to TRBJ2-7; TRBD2 agrees at 7 bases. CDR3 length: 14 residues. The germline V gene encodes CDR1 SGHTA and CDR2 FQGNSA. The V and J ends lost 4 bases and 0 bases, in that order; junction bases with no gene match: 3. The CDR3 DNA is TGTGCCAGCAGCTCGGGAGGCAGCTCCTACGAGCAGTACTTC. Protein: CASSSGGSSYEQYF.

The chain joins TRBV6-1 to TRBJ2-1; possible D gene TRBD2, 5 bases. The ends were cut back, 5 bases at V and 4 bases at J, with 12 bases in the middle. The CDR3 length is 14 residues. The V gene's germline CDR1 is MNHNS and CDR2 SASEGT. The CDR3 here is CASSLRLKYNEQFF. The CDR3 nucleotides read TGTGCCAGCAGTTTGCGACTAAAATACAATGAGCAGTTCTTC.

This rearrangement joins TRBV28 to TRBJ2-7; 12 bases map to TRBD2. J was trimmed by 6 bases and V by 7 bases; bases with no gene match: 10. The CDR3 contains 15 residues. Germline assignment: CDR1 MDHEN and CDR2 SYDVKM. The CDR3, as DNA: TGTGCCAGCACCAACAAACCGGGACTAGCGGGCGAGCAGTACTTC. It is translated as CASTNKPGLAGEQYF. Full variable domain (rest looked up from reference TRBV28 and TRBJ2-7): DVKVTQSSRYLVKRTGEKVFLECVQDMDHENMFWYRQDPGLGLRLIYFSYDVKMKEKGDIPEGYSVSREKKERFSLILESASTNQTSMYLCASTNKPGLAGEQYFGPGTRLTVT.

The V call is TRBV21-1, the J call TRBJ1-4; whether TRBD1, the table's D call, matches the DNA was not checked. TRBV21-1 is termed a pseudogene. The CDR3 extends over 16 amino acids. The CDR3 DNA reads TGTGCCAGCAGCAAACAGGGGGAGGCAACTAATGAAAAACTGTTTTTT. Protein sequence: CASSKQGEATNEKLFF.

This chain joins TRBV5-1 and TRBJ2-7, with 7 bases fitting TRBD2. Germline V gives CDR1 SGHRS, CDR2 YFSETQ. The V and J ends lost 1 base and 6 bases, in that order; junction bases with no gene match: 16. This CDR3 contains 17 residues. The CDR3 region is CASSLNGALSGGSEQYF. CDR3 nucleotides: TGCGCCAGCAGCTTGAATGGGGCTCTTTCCGGGGGGTCCGAGCAGTACTTC.

The chain couples TRBV6-6 to TRBJ2-2; no firm D call. V dropped 6 bases and J dropped 5 bases, with 10 bases sitting between them. Germline loops: CDR1 MNHNY, CDR2 SVGAGI (reference sequence). This CDR3 has 13 residues. In DNA, the CDR3 is TGTGCCAGCAGACCGACATCGACCGGGGAGCTGTTTTTT. Its protein is CASRPTSTGELFF.

This sequence joins TRBV10-3 and TRBJ1-4; 9 nucleotides agree with TRBD1. There are 16 residues in the CDR3. Germline V gene lookup returns CDR1 ENHRY and CDR2 SYGVKD. The trim removed 3 bases at V and 7 bases at J, leaving 9 bases unmatched. The CDR3 region is CAISDSNRGRSEKLFF. DNA for the CDR3: TGTGCCATCAGTGATTCAAACAGGGGGCGAAGTGAAAAACTGTTTTTT.

The CDR3, as DNA: TGTGCCAGCAGCTCAGGGGGACTGGTACCGGCGCCCGGGGAGACCCAGTACTTC. Protein product: CASSSGGLVPAPGETQYF. The chain is built from TRBV7-6 and TRBJ2-5; D perhaps matches TRBD1 (7 bases). The CDR3 has 18 residues. Germline V lookup: CDR1 SGHVS, CDR2 FNYEAQ. Trimming took off 4 bases at V and 5 bases at J, with 26 bases between the two ends.

The chain links TRBV28 to TRBJ2-7; maybe TRBD2 (6 bases). This CDR3 region has 14 residues. V shed 2 bases and J shed 3 bases, with 11 bases lying between them. The germline V gene has CDR1 MDHEN and CDR2 SYDVKM. The CDR3 bases are TGTGCCAGCAGTTTAATTGGAGGGCTCTACGAGCAGTACTTC. Translated: CASSLIGGLYEQYF.

The chain couples TRBV28 to TRBJ2-3; tentative D call: TRBD2 (6 bases). Germline values: CDR1 MDHEN, CDR2 SYDVKM. V was shortened by 9 bases and J by 6 bases, with 25 bases between the two germline ends. This CDR3 spans 16 amino acids. The CDR3 bases are TGTGCCAGTATGGGTTTGAGCGGGTGGGATGCCGATACGCAGTATTTT. It translates to CASMGLSGWDADTQYF.

This clone has only one observation. The chain joins TRBV29-1 to TRBJ2-1; TRBD2 matches 7 bases. CDR1 is SQVTM and CDR2 is ANQGSEA in the germline V gene. The CDR3 loop spans 14 amino acids. V shed 6 bases and J 6 bases; nucleotides not matched to a gene: 11. The CDR3 region has the DNA TGCAGCGTGCGCGGGAGAGTGGGGTTCAATGAGCAGTTCTTC. Its protein is CSVRGRVGFNEQFF.

The chain links TRBV6-5 to TRBJ2-1, with TRBD2 matching 7 bases. V lost 2 bases to trimming and J lost 1 base; unmatched junction nucleotides: 2. Looked up from germline, CDR1 is MNHEY and CDR2 is SVGAGI. The CDR3 is made up of 15 amino acids. CDR3 nucleotides: TGTGCCAGCAGTTACCCCGGGAGGTCCTACAATGAGCAGTTCTTC. Protein sequence: CASSYPGRSYNEQFF.

About this clone itself: Other DNA sequences in the same sample also yield this CDR3. V is TRBV5-1 and J is TRBJ2-3, with D hard to call. Germline CDR1 reads SGHRS; CDR2 reads YFSETQ. Trimming removed 0 bases from V and 0 bases from J, with 8 bases in between. CDR3 length equals 15 residues. The CDR3 sequence: CASSLDTPSTDTQYF. The CDR3 DNA reads TGCGCCAGCAGCTTGGATACACCTAGCACAGATACGCAGTATTTT.

V is TRBV6-6 and J is TRBJ2-5; TRBD1 matches 11 bases. J lost 4 bases, V lost 2 bases, and 3 bases had no gene match. The CDR3 contains 15 residues. Germline V gene lookup returns CDR1 MNHNY and CDR2 SVGAGI (reference sequence). The CDR3 loop reads CASSYGTGGRETQYF. In DNA, the CDR3 is TGTGCCAGCAGTTACGGGACAGGGGGGAGAGAGACCCAGTACTTC.

The chain carries TRBV13 and TRBJ2-4; perhaps TRBD2 as D (7 bases). There are 16 residues in the CDR3. Germline CDR1 is PRHDT and CDR2 is FYEKMQ (reference sequence). V lost 0 bases, J lost 3 bases, and 12 bases lay in between. This CDR3 is CASSLGGGAYKNIQYF. Here the CDR3 DNA reads TGTGCCAGCAGCTTAGGAGGGGGGGCATACAAAAACATTCAGTACTTC.

The chain has TRBV27 and TRBJ2-7; 8 positions match TRBD2. With V trimmed by 4 bases and J by 1 base, 9 bases remained unmatched. The CDR3 is 16 residues long. Germline V lookup: CDR1 MNHEY, CDR2 SMNVEV (reference sequence). The CDR3 DNA is TGTGCCAGCAGTTACTCGGGACTAGTCACTTCCTACGAGCAGTACTTC. This gives the protein CASSYSGLVTSYEQYF.